These 3 T cell receptor beta chains were all obtained from the same sample, sequenced in a study of blood T cell repertoires in COVID-19 (TCRdb year 2020). To prepare the library, the immunoSEQ multiplex PCR assay was applied. The table comes from immuneACCESS by way of TCRdb, which keeps in-frame sequences with V and J called. Part of the clones is missing from these tables; in studies checked, under half for an unresolved V gene and the rest for unknown reasons. The sample yields 200,000 to 250,000 clones; approximately 81% were counted once. Under 12% of the sample is in the top ten clones. Material for sequencing was peripheral blood. Every receptor here comes from a woman older than 75 with COVID-19, enrolled during active disease.

This sequence joins TRBV11-2 and TRBJ2-1; 8 bases match TRBD1. CDR1 is SGHAT, CDR2 FQNNGV, per germline. The CDR3 is 16 amino acids. The junction had 9 bases not matched to a gene; V was cut back by 0 bases and J by 8 bases. CDR3 loop: CASSLDRPRGLYEQFF. In DNA, the CDR3 is TGTGCCAGCAGCTTAGATCGTCCCAGGGGGCTTTATGAGCAGTTCTTC.

V gene TRBV28 combines with J gene TRBJ2-7; D is ambiguous. The V end was cut by 9 bases, the J end by 0 bases, with 9 bases between. This CDR3 is built from 12 residues. CDR1 and CDR2 (germline): MDHEN, SYDVKM. The CDR3 coding sequence is TGTGCCAGTGAGTCTGCCTCCTACGAGCAGTACTTC. This encodes CASESASYEQYF.

V and J are TRBV27 and TRBJ2-1, with 7 bases fitting TRBD2. J gave up 9 bases and V 5 bases, and 10 bases lay outside the gene matches. This CDR3 has 14 amino acids. The germline CDR1 and CDR2 sequences are MNHEY and SMNVEV (reference sequence). The CDR3 protein is CASSRSGLRGEQFF. The CDR3 bases are TGTGCCAGCAGTCGTTCGGGACTACGTGGTGAGCAGTTCTTC.